These 24 T cell receptor beta chains were sequenced from one sample in a study of early stage breast cancer tumors. Assay: immunoSEQ multiplex PCR; the TCRdb copy retains only in-frame clones and omits some. The table shows more than 65,000 clones, with approximately 84% occurring only once. Sequencing was carried out using blood. Every receptor here comes from a person in their 40s with breast cancer.

The CDR3: CASSKGIYGYTF. DNA of the CDR3: TGTGCCAGCAGCAAAGGCATCTATGGCTACACCTTC. V and J are TRBV21-1 and TRBJ1-2. TRBV21-1 is annotated as a pseudogene. The CDR3 extends over 12 amino acids.

The chain has TRBV5-1 and TRBJ2-5; D remains ambiguous. The germline V gene has CDR1 SGHRS and CDR2 YFSETQ. V lost 4 bases and J lost 5, with 18 bases in between. The CDR3 length is 15 residues. CDR3 residues: CASSTGLLGGETQYF. In nucleotides, the CDR3 is TGCGCCAGCAGCACGGGCCTCCTTGGCGGCGAGACCCAGTACTTC.

V gene TRBV5-1 combines with J gene TRBJ2-1; 9 bases match TRBD2. CDR1 and CDR2 (germline): SGHRS, YFSETQ. The CDR3 extends over 15 amino acids. V dropped 5 bases and J dropped 6; count of bases not matched to a gene: 9. The CDR3 DNA is TGCGCCAGCAGTGTAGCTAGCGGGGATGGCAATGAGCAGTTCTTC. It encodes CASSVASGDGNEQFF.

The chain is built from TRBV21-1 and TRBJ2-5; the table's D call, TRBD2, was not checked against the DNA. TRBV21-1 is a documented pseudogene. The CDR3 is made up of 16 amino acids. The CDR3 is CASSQPGLGTQTTQYF. CDR3 in DNA: TGTGCCAGCAGCCAACCGGGACTAGGAACCCAGACCACCCAGTACTTC.

Notes on this clone: Relative to the germline gene, one junction end is altered; a read error may explain this. The chain couples TRBV19 to TRBJ2-3; D could derive from TRBD1 or TRBD2 (6 bases each). This CDR3 has 13 residues. Germline V gene lookup returns CDR1 LNHDA and CDR2 SQIVND (reference sequence). As DNA, the CDR3 is TGTGCCAGTAGTGTAGACTACCGGGGGCGCCGGTATTTT. This sequence encodes CASSVDYRGRRYF.

The chain uses TRBV5-6 and TRBJ2-7; either TRBD1 or TRBD2 may supply D (5 bases each). Germline values: CDR1 SGHDT, CDR2 YYEEEE. The V and J ends lost 3 bases and 4 bases respectively, with 8 bases between them. The CDR3 is 12 residues long. CDR3 bases: TGTGCCAGCAGCTGGGGACCTTACGAGCAGTACTTC. This encodes CASSWGPYEQYF.

The chain joins TRBV4-2 to TRBJ2-1; no firm D call. CDR1 and CDR2 (germline): LGHNA, YNFKEQ. V lost 0 bases and J 6 bases, leaving 6 bases between the germline ends. The CDR3 covers 13 residues. CDR3 sequence: CASSQEGFNEQFF. CDR3 sequence (DNA): TGTGCCAGCAGCCAAGAGGGGTTCAATGAGCAGTTCTTC.

The chain has TRBV6-1 and TRBJ2-7; the D is unclear. Looked up from germline, CDR1 is MNHNS and CDR2 is SASEGT. The germline V and J ends were trimmed by 0 bases and 2 bases, with 8 bases remaining between them. The CDR3 is 14 residues long. The CDR3 DNA sequence: TGTGCCAGCAGTGAAGCAGAAGGAACCTACGAGCAGTACTTC. Translation: CASSEAEGTYEQYF.

The rearrangement uses TRBV15 and TRBJ1-4, with D perhaps TRBD1 (6 bases). Germline loops: CDR1 LNHNV, CDR2 YYDKDF (reference sequence). V was shortened by 0 bases and J by 7 bases, with 9 bases between the two germline ends. CDR3 size: 14 residues. The CDR3 coding sequence is TGTGCCACCAGCAGAGAACAGGGAGGTGAAAAACTGTTTTTT. This codes for CATSREQGGEKLFF.

CDR3 DNA sequence: TGTGCCAGCGGGAGAGGGGTCGGACATGGAAGTGAGCAGTTCTTC. Translated: CASGRGVGHGSEQFF. The chain employs TRBV6-5 and TRBJ2-1; D may correspond to TRBD1 or TRBD2 (5 bases each). This CDR3 comprises 15 residues. CDR1 and CDR2 (germline): MNHEY, SVGAGI. V dropped 8 bases and J dropped 9 bases, with 23 bases sitting between them.

This chain links TRBV11-2 with TRBJ2-7; perhaps TRBD2 as D (5 bases). CDR1 is SGHAT, CDR2 FQNNGV, per germline. V was shortened by 5 bases and J by 6 bases, with 17 bases between the two germline ends. The CDR3 covers 14 residues. The CDR3, as DNA: TGTGCCAGCAGCCCTTTGGAGGTCTCGGGCGAGCAGTACTTC. It codes for CASSPLEVSGEQYF.

V usage is TRBV27 and J usage is TRBJ2-1; 10 nucleotides match TRBD2. CDR3 length equals 15 residues. V lost 2 bases, J lost 8 bases, and 6 bases stayed unmatched. Germline V gene sequence: CDR1 MNHEY, CDR2 SMNVEV (reference sequence). CDR3 residues: CASSLAASGSYEQFF. DNA for the CDR3: TGTGCCAGCAGTTTAGCGGCTAGCGGGAGTTATGAGCAGTTCTTC.

This rearrangement joins TRBV7-2 to TRBJ2-1; TRBD2 aligns across 8 bases. CDR1 and CDR2 (germline): SGHTA, FQGNSA. After removal of 2 bases from V and 5 bases from J, the junction contained 17 bases not matched to a gene. There are 19 residues in the CDR3. CDR3 sequence: CASSLPSTSAGESHNEQFF. The CDR3 DNA follows: TGTGCCAGCAGCTTACCGTCGACATCAGCGGGAGAGAGCCACAATGAGCAGTTCTTC.

The genes are TRBV7-9 and TRBJ1-1; 7 bases agree with TRBD1. Germline CDR1 is SEHNR and CDR2 is FQNEAQ (reference sequence). Trimming removed 5 bases from V and 4 bases from J; junction bases left unmatched: 10. This CDR3 has 15 residues. CDR3 sequence: CASSKQGFGATEAFF. The CDR3 DNA follows: TGTGCCAGCAGCAAACAGGGGTTCGGTGCCACTGAAGCTTTCTTT.

The DNA for the CDR3 is TGCAGCGTTGTTACAAAGGACCCTCGGGAGCAGTACTTC. This translates into CSVVTKDPREQYF. The V and J genes are TRBV29-1 and TRBJ2-7; D ambiguous. Trimming took off 4 bases at V and 7 bases at J, with 17 bases between the two ends. The CDR3 extends over 13 amino acids. Germline lookup yields CDR1 SQVTM and CDR2 ANQGSEA.

The chain recombines TRBV19 with TRBJ1-4; 8 positions match TRBD1. CDR3 length: 17 amino acids. Trimming took 5 bases from V and 6 from J; bases not matched to a gene: 14. Germline lookup yields CDR1 LNHDA and CDR2 SQIVND (reference sequence). CDR3 DNA sequence: TGTGCCAGTAGTCCCCGCGGACAGGGAGTTTCCGATGAAAAACTGTTTTTT. Protein: CASSPRGQGVSDEKLFF.

This clone was seen just once. The V gene is TRBV29-1, the J gene TRBJ2-7; TRBD2 agrees at 9 bases. In germline, CDR1 is SQVTM, CDR2 ANQGSEA. V gave up 7 bases and J gave up 4 bases; unmatched junction bases: 8. CDR3 length: 13 residues. CDR3 in DNA: TGCAGCGCTTTAGCGGGAGACTCTTACGAGCAGTACTTC. This translates into CSALAGDSYEQYF.

J is TRBJ2-5 and V is TRBV19, with TRBD1 matching over 7 bases. Germline V gene sequence: CDR1 LNHDA, CDR2 SQIVND (reference sequence). The V and J ends lost 3 bases and 4 bases, in that order; junction bases with no gene match: 11. The CDR3 has 16 residues. The CDR3 coding sequence is TGTGCCAGTAGTATTCGGTTTAGAGCAGGGGGAGAGACCCAGTACTTC. It translates to CASSIRFRAGGETQYF.

The chain recombines TRBV6-1 with TRBJ2-2, with unresolved D. From germline, CDR1 is MNHNS and CDR2 SASEGT. V was trimmed by 0 bases and J by 6 bases, leaving 5 bases between them. The length of the CDR3 is 13 residues. The CDR3 DNA sequence: TGTGCCAGCAGTGAAGCGCTGGCCGGGGAGCTGTTTTTT. Amino acid sequence: CASSEALAGELFF.

The V gene is TRBV19, the J gene TRBJ2-7, with 11 bases identical to TRBD2. The CDR3 is made up of 15 amino acids. Trimming took 3 bases from V and 5 from J; bases not matched to a gene: 6. The germline gives CDR1 LNHDA, CDR2 SQIVND (reference sequence). This CDR3 is CASSIRGTSGDEQYF. The CDR3 DNA follows: TGTGCCAGTAGTATCCGTGGGACTAGCGGAGACGAGCAGTACTTC.

The rearrangement links TRBV6-1 to TRBJ2-7; possible D gene TRBD2, 5 bases. V was pared by 5 bases and J by 5 bases, with 13 bases between. The CDR3 length is 13 residues. Germline-derived CDR1 and CDR2 are MNHNS and SASEGT. CDR3 in amino acids: CASSPGIPHEQYF. For the CDR3, the DNA is TGTGCCAGCAGTCCCGGGATACCCCACGAGCAGTACTTC.

V is TRBV10-1 and J is TRBJ2-3, with 13 bases identical to TRBD2. The junction had 5 bases not matched to a gene; V was cut back by 2 bases and J by 3 bases. The length of the CDR3 is 17 residues. Germline-derived CDR1 and CDR2 are WNHNN and SYGVQD (reference sequence). The CDR3 DNA sequence: TGCGCCAGCAGTGAGCCACGGACTAGCGGGAGTACAGATACGCAGTATTTT. It specifies CASSEPRTSGSTDTQYF.

The CDR3 DNA is TGTGCCAGCAGCGGGGGACTAGCGGGAGTAGGTGAGCAGTTCTTC. As protein: CASSGGLAGVGEQFF. This rearrangement joins TRBV9 to TRBJ2-1; the match to TRBD2 covers 14 bases. This CDR3 has 15 residues. With V trimmed by 3 bases and J by 9 bases, 5 bases remained unmatched. Looked up from germline, CDR1 is SGDLS and CDR2 is YYNGEE.

The chain uses TRBV19 and TRBJ1-2, with TRBD1 as a possible D gene (5 bases). The germline V and J ends were trimmed by 5 bases and 5 bases, with 12 bases remaining between them. Germline values: CDR1 LNHDA, CDR2 SQIVND (reference sequence). This CDR3 is 13 amino acids long. The CDR3 region is CASSPRGPYGYTF. The CDR3 bases are TGTGCCAGTAGTCCACGGGGCCCATATGGCTACACCTTC.